The clone carrying this T cell receptor (beta chain) was detected ten times or more. Unmatched junction bases numbered 1, after V lost 3 bases and J lost 3 bases. CDR1 SEHNR and CDR2 FQNEAQ come from the germline V gene (reference sequence). CDR3 length equals 14 residues. The entry originates in a study of T cell repertoires in cytomegalovirus infection. Each CDR3 protein is one row after TCRdb ran MiXCR on the reads. Counted here are fewer than 550,000 distinct CDR3 sequences, 16% occurring once; the ten biggest clones make up around 25%. The sequencing input was CD8+ T cells from PBMCs. The sequence came from a human donor in good health (CMV status not recorded). Some clones in this sample may be carry-over from other donors' samples. The J gene is TRBJ1-5, the V gene TRBV7-9; 8 nucleotides agree with TRBD1. CDR3 DNA: TGTGCCAGCAGCTTGACAGGGGACAATCAGCCCCAGCATTTT. Translation: CASSLTGDNQPQHF. Using reference TRBV7-9 and TRBJ1-5 for the parts outside the CDR3, the full variable domain is DTGVSQNPRHKITKRGQNVTFRCDPISEHNRLYWYRQTLGQGPEFLTYFQNEAQLEKSRLLSDRFSAERPKGSFSTLEIQRTEQGDSAMYLCASSLTGDNQPQHFGDGTRLSIL.